This entry features one T cell receptor (beta chain) sequence. This specimen belongs to a study of blood T cell repertoires in COVID-19. Study background: The United States, Italy and Spain were the sources of the acute and convalescent COVID-19 samples.

Per the original methods: Amplification from reference gene primers served as the basis for estimated nucleated cell counts. This table comes from immunoSEQ multiplex PCR, and its TCRdb copy is limited to in-frame clones, with some not included. That table gives V, J and clone size, and the DNA gave D and trimming. The table has about 80,000 clones, 75% to 85% seen once. CDR1 and CDR2 from the germline V gene are SNHLY and FYNNEI. V was pared by 4 bases and J by 1 base, with 15 bases between. CDR3 length: 16 residues. The specimen sequenced was peripheral blood. This clonotype was obtained from a man aged 60 to 75 with COVID-19, enrolled during active disease. This sequence joins TRBV2 and TRBJ2-3, with a tentative D call TRBD2 (6 bases). CDR3 nucleotides: TGTGCCAGCAGTGCGGAGGGCCTATCCCGCACAGATACGCAGTATTTT. Its protein product is CASSAEGLSRTDTQYF.